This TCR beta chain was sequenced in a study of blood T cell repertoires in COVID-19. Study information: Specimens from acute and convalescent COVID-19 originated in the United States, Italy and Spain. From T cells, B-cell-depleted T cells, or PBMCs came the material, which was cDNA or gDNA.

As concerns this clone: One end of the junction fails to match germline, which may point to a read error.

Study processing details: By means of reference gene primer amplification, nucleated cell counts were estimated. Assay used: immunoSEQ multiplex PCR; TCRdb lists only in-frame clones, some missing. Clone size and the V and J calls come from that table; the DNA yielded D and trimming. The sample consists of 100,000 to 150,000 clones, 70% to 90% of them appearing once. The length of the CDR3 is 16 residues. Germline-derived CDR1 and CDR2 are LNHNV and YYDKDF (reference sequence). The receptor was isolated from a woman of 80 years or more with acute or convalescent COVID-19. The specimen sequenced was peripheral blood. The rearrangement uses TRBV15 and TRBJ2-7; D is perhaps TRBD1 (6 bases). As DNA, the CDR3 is TGTGCCACCAGCGGAGATAAGGGACACCACTCCTACGAGCAGTACTTC. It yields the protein CATSGDKGHHSYEQYF. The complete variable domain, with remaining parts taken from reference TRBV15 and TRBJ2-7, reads DAMVIQNPRYQVTQFGKPVTLSCSQTLNHNVMYWYQQKSSQAPKLLFHYYDKDFNNEADTPDNFQSRRPNTSFCFLDIRSPGLGDTAMYLCATSGDKGHHSYEQYFGPGTRLTVT.